Below, 25 T cell receptor beta chains from the same sample are listed, as sequenced in a study of T cell responses to AZD1222 COVID-19 vaccine. Libraries were prepared by immunoSEQ multiplex PCR; TCRdb keeps only in-frame clonotypes and omits some of them. This sample has 95,000 to 150,000 clones, with approximately 89% found just once. The sample here was peripheral blood, taken on day 0 of AZD1222 vaccination. Source of these receptors: an adult in good health.

The chain is built from TRBV7-9 and TRBJ1-4; D gene uncertain. The CDR3 contains 13 residues. From germline, CDR1 is SEHNR and CDR2 FQNEAQ (reference sequence). With 11 bases removed from V and 1 base from J, the gap between germline ends came to 11 bases. The CDR3 loop is CACGFGTNEKLFF. As DNA, the CDR3 is TGTGCCTGCGGGTTTGGAACTAATGAAAAACTGTTTTTT.

V is TRBV7-2 and J is TRBJ2-3; D remains ambiguous. The CDR3 is 16 residues long. Trimming took off 5 bases at V and 4 bases at J, with 19 bases between the two ends. Per germline, CDR1 SGHTA and CDR2 FQGNSA. This CDR3 is CASSGTPLRRPDTQYF. CDR3 nucleotide sequence: TGTGCCAGCAGCGGCACCCCACTTAGACGGCCAGATACGCAGTATTTT.

The chain joins TRBV27 to TRBJ1-3, with D perhaps matching TRBD1 (6 bases). The CDR3 covers 15 residues. The V and J ends lost 5 bases and 2 bases respectively, with 13 bases between them. The germline CDR1 and CDR2 sequences are MNHEY and SMNVEV (reference sequence). The CDR3 nucleotides read TGTGCCAGCAGTACTAACAGGGCAGCTGGAAACACCATATATTTT. Its protein product is CASSTNRAAGNTIYF.

CDR3 in DNA: TGTGCCAGCAGCCCCCTCAGAGGTTATGGCTACACCTTC. This codes for CASSPLRGYGYTF. V usage is TRBV7-8 and J usage is TRBJ1-2; D gene unclear. Trimming took 5 bases from V and 5 from J, leaving 12 bases between them. Germline lookup yields CDR1 SGHVS and CDR2 FQNEAQ. The length of the CDR3 is 13 residues. Filled out from reference TRBV7-8 and TRBJ1-2, the complete variable domain reads GAGVSQSPRYKVAKRGQDVALRCDPISGHVSLFWYQQALGQGPEFLTYFQNEAQLDKSGLPSDRFFAERPEGSVSTLKIQRTQQEDSAVYLCASSPLRGYGYTFGSGTRLTVV.

J is TRBJ2-1 and V is TRBV7-2; TRBD2 matches at 8 bases. V dropped 5 bases and J dropped 4; count of bases not matched to a gene: 10. The CDR3 runs to 16 residues. The germline gives CDR1 SGHTA, CDR2 FQGNSA. CDR3 sequence (DNA): TGTGCCAGCAGCGAGGGGACTAGGCCTATATACAATGAGCAGTTCTTC. Translation gives CASSEGTRPIYNEQFF. Full variable domain (outside the CDR3, taken from reference TRBV7-2 and TRBJ2-1): GAGVSQSPSNKVTEKGKDVELRCDPISGHTALYWYRQSLGQGLEFLIYFQGNSAPDKSGLPSDRFSAERTGGSVSTLTIQRTQQEDSAVYLCASSEGTRPIYNEQFFGPGTRLTVL.

This clone was recorded a few times. The genes are TRBV7-2 and TRBJ1-6; D gene ambiguous. The ends were cut back, 0 bases at V and 4 bases at J, with 10 bases in the middle. This CDR3 contains 16 residues. Germline CDR1 SGHTA, CDR2 FQGNSA. The DNA of the CDR3 is TGTGCCAGCAGCTTAGCATCCTGGGGTTATAATTCACCCCTCCACTTT. Protein: CASSLASWGYNSPLHF.

Regarding this clone: Germline and junction disagree at one end, which may indicate a read error. The chain joins TRBV30 to TRBJ2-5; a possible D gene is TRBD1 (6 bases). The CDR3 contains 13 residues. Germline-derived CDR1 and CDR2 are GTSNPN and SVGIG (reference sequence). As DNA, the CDR3 is TGTGCCTGGAAGGTACAGGGCCAAGAGGCCCAGTACTTC. Amino acids: CAWKVQGQEAQYF.

The chain combines TRBV27 with TRBJ1-2; no clear D. CDR1 MNHEY and CDR2 SMNVEV come from the germline V gene (reference sequence). The V and J ends lost 5 bases and 4 bases respectively, with 17 bases between them. The CDR3 has 15 residues. The CDR3 nucleotides read TGTGCCAGCAGTCTCCGAGGACGGACGTCCTATGGCTACACCTTC. Translation: CASSLRGRTSYGYTF.

This chain connects TRBV10-1 to TRBJ2-7; D remains unclear. V lost 4 bases and J 9 bases, leaving 10 bases between the germline ends. This CDR3 region has 11 residues. CDR1 WNHNN and CDR2 SYGVQD come from the germline V gene (reference sequence). The CDR3 coding sequence is TGCGCCAGCAGTGTACGTCGGTTGCAGTACTTC. Translating it yields CASSVRRLQYF.

In this sample, this clone turned up a few times. V and J are TRBV4-1 and TRBJ2-3, with 14 bases matching TRBD2. Germline V lookup: CDR1 MGHRA, CDR2 YSYEKL. The CDR3 runs 18 residues. Unmatched junction bases numbered 12, after V lost 4 bases and J lost 6 bases. DNA for the CDR3: TGCGCCAGCAGCCCCCCCGGACTAGCGGGGGGTACAAAGGATACGCAGTATTTT. Its translation: CASSPPGLAGGTKDTQYF.

This chain joins TRBV6-2 or TRBV6-3 and TRBJ2-3; 7 nucleotides align to TRBD1. CDR3 length equals 14 residues. V shed 6 bases and J 4 bases; nucleotides not matched to a gene: 7. Germline CDR1 reads MNHEY; CDR2 reads SVGEGT. The CDR3: CASSQGVGADTQYF. As DNA, the CDR3 is TGTGCCAGCAGCCAGGGGGTCGGGGCAGATACGCAGTATTTT.

V is TRBV5-8 and J is TRBJ2-1; D remains ambiguous. Germline values: CDR1 SGHTS, CDR2 YDEGEE. Trimming pared 0 bases from V and 2 bases from J, leaving 12 bases between. The CDR3 runs 16 residues. The CDR3: CASSLGQVQTYNEQFF. As DNA, the CDR3 is TGTGCCAGCAGCTTGGGGCAGGTCCAAACCTACAATGAGCAGTTCTTC.

This chain connects TRBV7-2 to TRBJ1-2; no reliable D call. Trimming stripped 8 bases from V and 5 bases from J, with 21 bases between. Germline CDR1 reads SGHTA; CDR2 reads FQGNSA. This CDR3 is built from 15 residues. CDR3 protein: CASSRSRQDGYGYTF. The CDR3 DNA sequence: TGTGCCAGCTCGAGATCAAGGCAGGATGGGTATGGCTACACCTTC.

The chain is built from TRBV5-8 and TRBJ1-4; D gene unclear. The CDR3 length is 16 residues. The V end was cut by 2 bases, the J end by 5 bases, with 16 bases between. Germline V gene lookup returns CDR1 SGHTS and CDR2 YDEGEE. The CDR3 sequence: CASSFSWNGNNEKLFF. The CDR3 nucleotides read TGTGCCAGCAGCTTTTCCTGGAACGGGAACAATGAAAAACTGTTTTTT. Complete variable domain (other parts from reference TRBV5-8 and TRBJ1-4): EAGVTQSPTHLIKTRGQQATLRCSPISGHTSVYWYQQALGLGLQFLLWYDEGEERNRGNFPPRFSGRQFPNYSSELNVNALELEDSALYLCASSFSWNGNNEKLFFGSGTQLSVL.

The V gene is TRBV2, the J gene TRBJ2-3, with a possible D match to TRBD2 (6 bases). From germline, CDR1 is SNHLY and CDR2 FYNNEI. Trimming shortened V by 4 bases and J by 5 bases, and 19 bases separated the two germline ends. CDR3 size: 16 residues. CDR3: CASSVMGLGKLDTQYF. CDR3 DNA: TGTGCCAGCAGTGTAATGGGACTTGGAAAACTAGATACGCAGTATTTT.

The chain joins TRBV29-1 to TRBJ2-1; TRBD2 matches at 8 bases. V gave up 6 bases and J gave up 4 bases; unmatched junction bases: 8. The CDR3 has 14 amino acids. The germline V gene has CDR1 SQVTM and CDR2 ANQGSEA. CDR3 DNA: TGCAGCGTAGCCCGGGAGGGCCTTTACAATGAGCAGTTCTTC. This sequence encodes CSVAREGLYNEQFF.

The CDR3 bases are TGTGCCAGCACTCAGGGGTTAAACTATGGCTACACCTTC. Its translation is CASTQGLNYGYTF. This chain uses TRBV28 with TRBJ1-2, with D maybe TRBD1 (6 bases). From germline, CDR1 is MDHEN and CDR2 SYDVKM. V gave up 7 bases and J gave up 2 bases, with 11 bases separating them. The CDR3 loop spans 13 amino acids.

The rearrangement joins TRBV7-2 to TRBJ2-5; unclear D gene. Germline CDR1 SGHTA, CDR2 FQGNSA. The V gene lost 1 base and the J gene lost 5 bases, with 5 bases spanning the gap. There are 12 residues in the CDR3. The CDR3 region has the DNA TGTGCCAGCAGCTTAGTAGGGGAGACCCAGTACTTC. Its protein product is CASSLVGETQYF.

The rearrangement joins TRBV6-6 to TRBJ2-1; D is uncertain. The CDR3 is 15 residues long. Germline CDR1 reads MNHNY; CDR2 reads SVGAGI (reference sequence). Trimming left V 2 bases short and J 2 bases short, with 10 bases between. CDR3 residues: CASSYVGNTYNEQFF. The CDR3 DNA follows: TGTGCCAGCAGTTACGTCGGAAACACCTACAATGAGCAGTTCTTC.

This clone was seen only once. Other DNA variants within this sample encode the same CDR3. V usage is TRBV4-2 and J usage is TRBJ2-7; 10 nucleotides align to TRBD2. With 6 bases clipped from V and 5 bases from J, the junction kept 7 bases outside the gene matches. This CDR3 is built from 14 residues. In germline, CDR1 is LGHNA, CDR2 YNFKEQ. CDR3 bases: TGTGCCAGCAGGCTAGCGGGAGCTGCCGACGAGCAGTACTTC. Residues: CASRLAGAADEQYF.

The chain has TRBV19 and TRBJ1-5; D not resolved. Germline-derived CDR1 and CDR2 are LNHDA and SQIVND (reference sequence). With 3 bases removed from V and 6 bases from J, the gap between germline ends came to 9 bases. This CDR3 region has 13 residues. This chain's CDR3 is CASSMDVGQPQHF. The CDR3 DNA follows: TGTGCCAGTAGTATGGACGTCGGTCAGCCCCAGCATTTT. The full variable domain, rest sourced from reference TRBV19 and TRBJ1-5, is DGGITQSPKYLFRKEGQNVTLSCEQNLNHDAMYWYRQDPGQGLRLIYYSQIVNDFQKGDIAEGYSVSREKKESFPLTVTSAQKNPTAFYLCASSMDVGQPQHFGDGTRLSIL.

This clone was counted a few times. This chain links TRBV10-2 with TRBJ2-2; maybe TRBD1 (6 bases). Trimming left V 4 bases short and J 1 base short, with 10 bases between. Germline lookup yields CDR1 WSHSY and CDR2 SAAADI. The CDR3 runs to 15 residues. CDR3 residues: CASSGAGENTGELFF. CDR3 nucleotide sequence: TGCGCCAGCAGTGGAGCAGGGGAGAACACCGGGGAGCTGTTTTTT.

The chain links TRBV19 to TRBJ1-2; a possible D gene is TRBD1 (5 bases). The V end lost 3 bases, the J end lost 10 bases, and 9 bases lay between the germline ends. Germline assignment: CDR1 LNHDA and CDR2 SQIVND (reference sequence). This CDR3 is built from 11 residues. In DNA, the CDR3 is TGTGCCAGTAGTATCAGGGACTTCTACACCTTC. Residues: CASSIRDFYTF.

The rearrangement links TRBV5-1 to TRBJ1-1; TRBD1 matches at 7 bases. V shed 0 bases, J shed 1 base, and the junction held 6 bases outside the gene matches. The CDR3 is 16 residues long. The germline V gene encodes CDR1 SGHRS and CDR2 YFSETQ. The CDR3 region is CASSLVPGTANTEAFF. CDR3 nucleotides: TGCGCCAGCAGCTTGGTGCCCGGGACAGCGAACACTGAAGCTTTCTTT.

Only one count was recorded for this clone. The chain couples TRBV27 to TRBJ2-6; D not resolved. The V gene lost 5 bases and the J gene lost 0 bases, with 17 bases spanning the gap. Germline-derived CDR1 and CDR2 are MNHEY and SMNVEV (reference sequence). There are 18 residues in the CDR3. Here the CDR3 reads CASSLGFISGSGANVLTF. The CDR3 DNA reads TGTGCCAGCAGTCTCGGGTTTATCTCGGGCTCTGGGGCCAACGTCCTGACTTTC.